The rows below give T cell receptor beta chains drawn from one sample of a study of vaccination effects on CD4 cells after COVID-19. Generated by immunoSEQ multiplex PCR, the TCRdb table keeps only in-frame clones and is missing some. The sample holds fewer than 35,000 clones, just over 70% seen once. These receptors lack a known antigen. The sequencing here drew on CD4+ T cells from PBMCs cultured with a peptide pool, taken before COVID-19 vaccination. Every receptor here comes from a human donor who had a prior SARS-CoV-2 infection. CDR3s include the opening cysteine and the closing phenylalanine or tryptophan. Each record gives: clone size, V gene, D gene, J gene, CDR3 protein, CDR3 DNA. D genes are given only for firm matches. Clone size appears in some rows only: once, few, many, or a class for an expanded clone.

clone_size: NA; v_call: TRBV12-2; d_call: NA; j_call: TRBJ1-4; cdr3_aa: CASRPLEQGGTTNEKLFF; cdr3_nt: TGTGCAAGTCGCCCACTGGAACAGGGAGGGACAACTAATGAAAAACTGTTTTTT
clone_size: few; v_call: TRBV6-6; d_call: NA; j_call: TRBJ1-4; cdr3_aa: CASTLAGTNEKLFF; cdr3_nt: TGTGCCAGCACCTTGGCAGGGACTAATGAAAAACTGTTTTTT
clone_size: NA; v_call: TRBV11-2; d_call: NA; j_call: TRBJ2-2; cdr3_aa: CAVSPRVRTGELFF; cdr3_nt: TGTGCCGTCAGCCCGAGGGTTAGGACCGGGGAGCTGTTTTTT
clone_size: once; v_call: TRBV5-1; d_call: NA; j_call: TRBJ1-2; cdr3_aa: CASSPSTGPYGYTF; cdr3_nt: TGCGCCAGCAGCCCAAGTACAGGGCCCTATGGCTACACCTTC
clone_size: NA; v_call: TRBV4-2; d_call: NA; j_call: TRBJ2-1; cdr3_aa: CASSQVGGNLYNEQFF; cdr3_nt: TGTGCCAGCAGCCAAGTAGGCGGAAACCTTTACAATGAGCAGTTCTTC
clone_size: NA; v_call: TRBV7-2; d_call: NA; j_call: TRBJ2-5; cdr3_aa: CASSLPDNQETQYF; cdr3_nt: TGTGCCAGCAGCTTACCGGACAACCAAGAGACCCAGTACTTC
clone_size: once; v_call: TRBV9; d_call: TRBD2; j_call: TRBJ2-7; cdr3_aa: CASSVSGGDSYEQYF; cdr3_nt: TGTGCCAGCAGCGTTAGCGGGGGCGACAGCTACGAGCAGTACTTC
clone_size: NA; v_call: TRBV20-1; d_call: NA; j_call: TRBJ2-7; cdr3_aa: CSASVPRSSYEQYF; cdr3_nt: TGCAGTGCTAGTGTCCCTAGGAGCTCCTACGAGCAGTACTTC
clone_size: NA; v_call: TRBV18; d_call: NA; j_call: TRBJ1-2; cdr3_aa: CASSPPGPSNYGYTF; cdr3_nt: TGTGCCAGCTCACCACCCGGGCCATCTAACTATGGCTACACCTTC
clone_size: NA; v_call: TRBV20-1; d_call: TRBD1; j_call: TRBJ1-4; cdr3_aa: CSASRQGANEKLFF; cdr3_nt: TGCAGTGCTAGTCGACAGGGGGCTAATGAAAAACTGTTTTTT
clone_size: NA; v_call: TRBV5-4; d_call: TRBD1; j_call: TRBJ2-7; cdr3_aa: CASSSGGLYFDEQYF; cdr3_nt: TGTGCCAGCAGCTCAGGGGGCCTCTACTTTGACGAGCAGTACTTC